The following is a TCR beta chain sequence with its context. Aged about 6 to 100, donors were systemically healthy Caucasians from Russia. Isolating PBMCs gave at least 6 million of these cells per sample. CDR1 SGHAT and CDR2 FQDESV come from the germline V gene (reference sequence). V gave up 2 bases and J gave up 6 bases; unmatched junction bases: 29. The CDR3 totals 23 residues. This specimen comes from a study of blood T cells in healthy people across ages. Study information: The template switching approach captured approximately one barcoded beta molecule for every two T cells.

The authors ran a second PCR of about 6 to 12 cycles using a sample-barcoded 5' primer and a J-beta primer mix. A single record per CDR3 protein comes from TCRdb applying MiXCR to the 5' RACE reads. The sample lists about 1.4 million distinct CDR3 sequences, approximately 59% occurring once. Sequencing was done on a sample of blood. This TCR was sampled from a man between 18 and 29 years old in good health. The V gene is TRBV11-1, the J gene TRBJ2-3, with 10 positions matching TRBD2. CDR3 sequence reads: CASSLLAGGQPSQAWVSPDTQYF. The DNA of the CDR3 is TGTGCCAGCAGCTTATTAGCGGGGGGACAACCCTCACAGGCCTGGGTCTCCCCCGATACGCAGTATTTT.